These 27 T cell receptor beta chains were all obtained from the same sample, sequenced in a study of blood T cell repertoires in COVID-19. The table came from immunoSEQ multiplex PCR; TCRdb's copy has only in-frame clones and leaves some out. Here the sample spans tens of thousands of clones, 65% to 90% being singletons. Sequencing was done on a sample of peripheral blood. The receptors stem from a man over 45 with COVID-19, enrolled during active disease.

The chain recombines TRBV21-1 with TRBJ2-3; the listed D gene, TRBD2, was not tested against the DNA. TRBV21-1 is described as a pseudogene. The CDR3 length is 13 residues. This chain's CDR3 is CASMRSDTDTQYF. CDR3 coding DNA: TGTGCCAGCATGAGGTCAGACACAGATACGCAGTATTTT.

This clone was detected only a few times. This sequence joins TRBV7-2 and TRBJ1-5; 7 nucleotides align to TRBD1. V lost 3 bases and J lost 4; bases outside the gene matches: 6. CDR1 SGHTA and CDR2 FQGNSA come from the germline V gene. This CDR3 has 15 amino acids. The CDR3, as DNA: TGTGCCAGCAGCTTGGGGACAGTAATAAATCAGCCCCAGCATTTT. As protein: CASSLGTVINQPQHF.

The chain carries TRBV7-9 and TRBJ2-1; the D gene is possibly TRBD2 (7 bases). Trimming stripped 0 bases from V and 8 bases from J, with 20 bases between. The length of the CDR3 is 17 residues. Germline-derived CDR1 and CDR2 are SEHNR and FQNEAQ (reference sequence). The CDR3 DNA follows: TGTGCCAGCAGCTTAGCATGGCCCACGGGGGGCATAGATGAGCAGTTCTTC. Protein product: CASSLAWPTGGIDEQFF.

The chain recombines TRBV20-1 with TRBJ2-3; no reliable D call. Trimming removed 6 bases at V and 6 bases at J, with 10 bases between. The CDR3 sequence is 11 residues long. Germline CDR1 and CDR2: DFQATT and SNEGSKA (reference sequence). The CDR3 region is CSASARDTQYF. In DNA, the CDR3 is TGCAGTGCCAGTGCCCGGGATACGCAGTATTTT.

The chain uses TRBV5-1 and TRBJ2-1, with a possible D match to TRBD2 (5 bases). V lost 1 base and J lost 7, with 12 bases in between. The germline gives CDR1 SGHRS, CDR2 YFSETQ. This CDR3 has 14 residues. CDR3: CASSLIQRGNEQFF. The CDR3 coding sequence is TGCGCCAGCAGCTTGATCCAGAGAGGGAATGAGCAGTTCTTC.

The V and J genes are TRBV5-6 and TRBJ2-2, with D perhaps matching TRBD1 (6 bases). CDR3 length: 13 amino acids. V was pared by 7 bases and J by 0 bases, with 7 bases between. CDR1 is SGHDT and CDR2 is YYEEEE in the germline V gene. As DNA, the CDR3 is TGTGCCAGCGGACAGACGAACACCGGGGAGCTGTTTTTT. This translates into CASGQTNTGELFF.

The V and J genes are TRBV21-1 and TRBJ2-7; the table's D call TRBD2 went unverified against the DNA. TRBV21-1 is designated a pseudogene. CDR3 size: 13 residues. The CDR3 loop is CASSKGGAYEQYF. Written as DNA, the CDR3 is TGTGCCAGCAGCAAAGGGGGGGCCTACGAGCAGTACTTC.

The J gene is TRBJ1-1, the V gene TRBV12-3 or TRBV12-4; D is uncertain. Trimming took off 7 bases at V and 0 bases at J, with 9 bases between the two ends. There are 13 residues in the CDR3. CDR3 in DNA: TGTGCCAGCAAAGCCCCAATGAACACTGAAGCTTTCTTT. Translating gives CASKAPMNTEAFF.

This chain joins TRBV3-1 (or the pseudogene TRBV3-2) and TRBJ1-3; weak D call: TRBD1 (6 bases). Germline V lookup: CDR1 LGHDT, CDR2 YNNKEL (reference sequence). The V end lost 2 bases, the J end lost 3 bases, and 17 bases lay between the germline ends. This CDR3 region has 17 residues. The CDR3 protein is CASSQPSSGTYGNTIYF. The CDR3 bases are TGTGCCAGCAGCCAACCCTCGAGCGGGACATATGGAAACACCATATATTTT.

V and J are TRBV5-6 and TRBJ1-2, with D unresolved. Per germline, CDR1 SGHDT and CDR2 YYEEEE. V was cut by 4 bases and J by 7 bases, with 11 bases left in between. This CDR3 spans 12 amino acids. As DNA, the CDR3 is TGTGCCAGCAGCACCACGGGTGGTGGCTACACCTTC. Translation gives CASSTTGGGYTF.

The chain recombines TRBV7-9 with TRBJ2-5, with a tentative D call TRBD2 (6 bases). Germline loops: CDR1 SEHNR, CDR2 FQNEAQ (reference sequence). This CDR3 region has 15 residues. Trimming stripped 2 bases from V and 5 bases from J, with 15 bases between. The DNA of the CDR3 is TGTGCCAGCAGCTTAACTGTGCGGGGCAGGGAGACCCAGTACTTC. It encodes CASSLTVRGRETQYF.

This chain links TRBV7-2 with TRBJ2-7; D gene ambiguous. Germline-derived CDR1 and CDR2 are SGHTA and FQGNSA. The CDR3 is 13 amino acids. V lost 0 bases and J 3 bases, leaving 6 bases between the germline ends. The CDR3 loop reads CASSLASRYEQYF. The CDR3 region has the DNA TGTGCCAGCAGCTTAGCTAGCCGCTACGAGCAGTACTTC.

A remark on this clone: Germline is not matched at one junction end, which may reflect a read error. The J gene is TRBJ2-3, the V gene TRBV4-1; 8 nucleotides match TRBD2. Germline assignment: CDR1 MGHRA and CDR2 YSYEKL. The CDR3 contains 16 residues. As DNA, the CDR3 is TGCGCCAGCAGACAAGGTAACGGGAGGGCCCCAGATACGCAGTATTTT. Amino acids: CASRQGNGRAPDTQYF.

The chain combines TRBV1 with TRBJ2-5; TRBD2 is the table's D call, not checked against the DNA. TRBV1 is reported as a pseudogene. This CDR3 is 15 amino acids long. The CDR3 sequence is CPEDPLAGVSETQYF. In nucleotides, the CDR3 is TGCCCCGAAGACCCCCTGGCGGGAGTTAGTGAGACCCAGTACTTC.

CDR3 region: CASREAAPSYEQYF. The CDR3 DNA reads as TGTGCCAGCCGGGAAGCGGCCCCTTCCTACGAGCAGTACTTC. The V gene is TRBV2, the J gene TRBJ2-7; D may be TRBD2 (5 bases). CDR3 size: 14 residues. The germline gives CDR1 SNHLY, CDR2 FYNNEI. Trimming removed 8 bases from V and 1 base from J, with 15 bases in between.

V gene TRBV30 combines with J gene TRBJ2-5, with a weak D call TRBD1 (6 bases). Trimming removed 4 bases from V and 7 bases from J, with 13 bases in between. Looked up from germline, CDR1 is GTSNPN and CDR2 is SVGIG (reference sequence). The CDR3 length is 12 residues. CDR3 sequence: CAWMATGRTQYF. In nucleotides, the CDR3 is TGTGCCTGGATGGCCACAGGGCGGACCCAGTACTTC.

The chain links TRBV6-5 to TRBJ1-3; D gene ambiguous. Germline V gene data show CDR1 as MNHEY and CDR2 as SVGAGI. CDR3 length: 16 residues. V lost 2 bases and J lost 0, with 11 bases in between. The CDR3 DNA is TGTGCCAGCAGTTACGAGGTCTTCGACTCTGGAAACACCATATATTTT. Protein product: CASSYEVFDSGNTIYF.

The V gene is TRBV24-1, the J gene TRBJ2-7; 12 nucleotides match TRBD1. The CDR3 totals 12 residues. CDR1 and CDR2 from the germline V gene are KGHDR and SFDVKD. The trim removed 4 bases at V and 9 bases at J, leaving 0 bases unmatched. This CDR3 reads CATSEGQGAQYF. The CDR3, as DNA: TGTGCCACCAGTGAGGGACAGGGGGCGCAGTACTTC.

This chain links TRBV6-2 or TRBV6-3 with TRBJ2-5, with 8 positions matching TRBD1. The trim removed 5 bases at V and 1 base at J, leaving 9 bases unmatched. This CDR3 has 16 amino acids. CDR1 MNHEY and CDR2 SVGEGT come from the germline V gene. CDR3 coding DNA: TGTGCCAGCAGTGGACCCGGGACAGGCTTCCAAGAGACCCAGTACTTC. The encoded protein is CASSGPGTGFQETQYF.

The chain is built from TRBV10-1 and TRBJ1-1; D is possibly TRBD1 (6 bases). In germline, CDR1 is WNHNN, CDR2 SYGVQD (reference sequence). The CDR3 loop spans 13 amino acids. The V and J ends lost 2 bases and 5 bases respectively, with 9 bases between them. CDR3 amino acids: CASSETGWTEAFF. The CDR3 bases are TGCGCCAGCAGTGAGACAGGGTGGACTGAAGCTTTCTTT.

This rearrangement joins TRBV27 to TRBJ2-2; D not resolved. This CDR3 has 13 residues. V lost 2 bases, J lost 4 bases, and 5 bases lay in between. Germline-derived CDR1 and CDR2 are MNHEY and SMNVEV (reference sequence). CDR3 region: CASSLRVTGELFF. As DNA, the CDR3 is TGTGCCAGCAGTTTACGGGTCACCGGGGAGCTGTTTTTT.

This clone was seen only a few times. J is TRBJ1-6 and V is TRBV7-9, with 8 bases matching TRBD1. This CDR3 comprises 15 residues. The V gene's germline CDR1 is SEHNR and CDR2 FQNEAQ (reference sequence). V was clipped by 3 bases and J by 7 bases; unmatched bases: 5. This chain's CDR3 is CASSLGTGTNSPLHF. CDR3 nucleotide sequence: TGTGCCAGCAGCTTGGGGACAGGAACCAATTCACCCCTCCACTTT.

The rearrangement joins TRBV18 to TRBJ2-2; 7 bases are a match to TRBD1. V was clipped by 0 bases and J by 2 bases; unmatched bases: 3. There are 16 residues in the CDR3. Germline V lookup: CDR1 KGHSH, CDR2 LQKENI. The CDR3: CASSPPTGPNTGELFF. The CDR3 nucleotides are TGTGCCAGCTCACCACCGACAGGGCCTAACACCGGGGAGCTGTTTTTT.

V and J are TRBV27 and TRBJ2-2; D is perhaps TRBD2 (5 bases). The germline CDR1 and CDR2 sequences are MNHEY and SMNVEV (reference sequence). V lost 2 bases to trimming and J lost 3 bases, with 10 bases between them. This CDR3 has 15 residues. CDR3 residues: CASSLLDSDTGELFF. CDR3 sequence (DNA): TGTGCCAGCAGTTTACTGGACTCAGACACCGGGGAGCTGTTTTTT.

The V gene is TRBV19, the J gene TRBJ2-7; D is possibly TRBD1 (6 bases). Germline V gives CDR1 LNHDA, CDR2 SQIVND (reference sequence). Trimming pared 3 bases from V and 4 bases from J, leaving 13 bases between. There are 14 residues in the CDR3. The CDR3 DNA reads TGTGCCAGTAGTATCGCACAGGGCGCGTACGAGCAGTACTTC. Its translation: CASSIAQGAYEQYF.

This chain uses TRBV5-6 with TRBJ1-1; the D is unclear. V lost 0 bases to trimming and J lost 10 bases, with 13 bases between them. In germline, CDR1 is SGHDT, CDR2 YYEEEE. There are 13 residues in the CDR3. In DNA, the CDR3 is TGTGCCAGCAGCTTGGCGGGAAAGGGTAGAGCTTTCTTT. This translates into CASSLAGKGRAFF. The full variable domain, rest sourced from reference TRBV5-6 and TRBJ1-1, is DAGVTQSPTHLIKTRGQQVTLRCSPKSGHDTVSWYQQALGQGPQFIFQYYEEEERQRGNFPDRFSGHQFPNYSSELNVNALLLGDSALYLCASSLAGKGRAFFGQGTRLTVV.

The chain couples TRBV28 to TRBJ1-6; 8 nucleotides align to TRBD1. The CDR3 sequence is 17 residues long. The V gene end was trimmed by 1 base and the J gene end by 8 bases; junction bases not matched to a gene: 10. Germline V gene data show CDR1 as MDHEN and CDR2 as SYDVKM. CDR3 loop: CASSLYRTGLSHSPLHF. The CDR3 DNA is TGTGCCAGCAGTTTATACCGGACAGGGCTCTCACATTCACCCCTCCACTTT.